Listed here are 10 T cell receptor beta chains from one sample, sequenced in a study of T cell repertoires in cytomegalovirus infection. TCRdb re-called the reads with MiXCR, one entry per CDR3 protein. The table records hundreds of thousands of distinct CDR3 sequences, approximately 24% of them present only once. Material for sequencing was CD8+ T cells from PBMCs. Receptor source: a human donor in good health (CMV status not recorded). Some clones in this sample may be carry-over from other donors' samples.

V gene TRBV29-1 combines with J gene TRBJ2-2; D is undetermined. The germline V gene has CDR1 SQVTM and CDR2 ANQGSEA. Trimming took 0 bases from V and 6 from J, leaving 8 bases between them. The CDR3 length is 13 residues. The CDR3 DNA sequence: TGCAGCGTTGAAGATGAAAGGCCCGGGGAGCTGTTTTTT. Translation gives CSVEDERPGELFF.

There are a few counts of this clonotype. The rearrangement uses TRBV6-1 and TRBJ1-4, with D unclear. Trimming removed 10 bases from V and 0 bases from J, with 9 bases in between. The CDR3 is 13 amino acids. Per germline, CDR1 MNHNS and CDR2 SASEGT. CDR3 sequence (DNA): TGTGCCATCCGGGCCGCAACTAATGAAAAACTGTTTTTT. The encoded protein is CAIRAATNEKLFF.

This clonotype appeared many times. The genes are TRBV7-9 and TRBJ2-7; no clear D. V shed 3 bases and J shed 0 bases, with 15 bases lying between them. The CDR3 spans 16 residues. Looked up from germline, CDR1 is SEHNR and CDR2 is FQNEAQ (reference sequence). CDR3 DNA sequence: TGTGCCAGCAGCTTGGCGGACGGCCCGAGCTCCTACGAGCAGTACGTC. It codes for CASSLADGPSSYEQYV.

V usage is TRBV29-1 and J usage is TRBJ1-1; 10 nucleotides match TRBD1. The CDR3 totals 14 residues. V gave up 7 bases and J gave up 5 bases; unmatched junction bases: 10. Looked up from germline, CDR1 is SQVTM and CDR2 is ANQGSEA. The CDR3 DNA follows: TGCAGCGCGGGGTACCGGGACAGGGGTACTGAAGCTTTCTTT. It specifies CSAGYRDRGTEAFF. The full variable domain, with the rest looked up from reference TRBV29-1 and TRBJ1-1, is SAVISQKPSRDICQRGTSLTIQCQVDSQVTMMFWYRQQPGQSLTLIATANQGSEATYESGFVIDKFPISRPNLTFSTLTVSNMSPEDSSIYLCSAGYRDRGTEAFFGQGTRLTVV.

This chain connects TRBV7-9 to TRBJ2-6; D is unresolved. Looked up from germline, CDR1 is SEHNR and CDR2 is FQNEAQ (reference sequence). The V end lost 1 base, the J end lost 2 bases, and 6 bases lay between the germline ends. CDR3 length equals 15 residues. CDR3 amino acids: CASSLVLPGANVLTF. The DNA of the CDR3 is TGTGCCAGCAGCTTAGTTCTCCCTGGGGCCAACGTCCTGACTTTC.

The V call is TRBV7-3, the J call TRBJ2-1; a weak D match, TRBD2 (7 bases). The V and J ends lost 5 bases and 6 bases respectively, with 14 bases between them. Germline V CDR1 and CDR2: SGHTA, FQGTGA. The CDR3 totals 14 residues. Here the CDR3 reads CASSPGGGGNEQFF. The DNA of the CDR3 is TGTGCCAGCAGCCCCGGGGGCGGGGGCAATGAGCAGTTCTTC.

Ten or more counts support this clonotype. V gene TRBV7-2 combines with J gene TRBJ2-1; no clear D. Germline V gene sequence: CDR1 SGHTA, CDR2 FQGNSA. V lost 4 bases and J lost 6, with 19 bases in between. The CDR3 loop spans 16 amino acids. For the CDR3, the DNA is TGTGCCAGCAGCTCCGGCGGAGTACCGAGGCCCAATGAGCAGTTCTTC. This gives the protein CASSSGGVPRPNEQFF. Full variable domain (missing parts from reference TRBV7-2 and TRBJ2-1): GAGVSQSPSNKVTEKGKDVELRCDPISGHTALYWYRQSLGQGLEFLIYFQGNSAPDKSGLPSDRFSAERTGGSVSTLTIQRTQQEDSAVYLCASSSGGVPRPNEQFFGPGTRLTVL.

This chain uses TRBV6-2 or TRBV6-3 with TRBJ1-5; no clear D gene. The CDR3 length is 15 residues. V lost 2 bases to trimming and J lost 3 bases, with 11 bases between them. CDR1 MNHEY and CDR2 SVGEGT come from the germline V gene. The CDR3 region is CASSYGEQYNQPQHF. For the CDR3, the DNA is TGTGCCAGCAGTTACGGGGAACAATACAATCAGCCCCAGCATTTT.

This clonotype was counted a few times. V and J are TRBV6-2 or TRBV6-3 and TRBJ1-1; 10 nucleotides agree with TRBD1. Trimming took 2 bases from V and 1 from J; bases not matched to a gene: 4. In germline, CDR1 is MNHEY, CDR2 SVGEGT. This CDR3 comprises 16 residues. CDR3 protein: CASSYRDRGQNTEAFF. In DNA form, the CDR3 reads TGTGCCAGCAGTTACCGGGACAGGGGACAGAACACTGAAGCTTTCTTT.

This clonotype was picked up many times. A junction end diverges from the germline sequence, so it may reflect a read error. The J gene is TRBJ2-5, the V gene TRBV7-2; D is perhaps TRBD1 (6 bases). The CDR3 loop spans 13 amino acids. In germline, CDR1 is SGHTA, CDR2 FQGNSA. The CDR3 DNA reads as TGTGCCAGCAGTTTAGACAGGCGCTGGACCCAGTACTTC. It encodes CASSLDRRWTQYF. Variable domain in full (rest from reference TRBV7-2 and TRBJ2-5): GAGVSQSPSNKVTEKGKDVELRCDPISGHTALYWYRQSLGQGLEFLIYFQGNSAPDKSGLPSDRFSAERTGGSVSTLTIQRTQQEDSAVYLCASSLDRRWTQYFGPGTRLLVL.